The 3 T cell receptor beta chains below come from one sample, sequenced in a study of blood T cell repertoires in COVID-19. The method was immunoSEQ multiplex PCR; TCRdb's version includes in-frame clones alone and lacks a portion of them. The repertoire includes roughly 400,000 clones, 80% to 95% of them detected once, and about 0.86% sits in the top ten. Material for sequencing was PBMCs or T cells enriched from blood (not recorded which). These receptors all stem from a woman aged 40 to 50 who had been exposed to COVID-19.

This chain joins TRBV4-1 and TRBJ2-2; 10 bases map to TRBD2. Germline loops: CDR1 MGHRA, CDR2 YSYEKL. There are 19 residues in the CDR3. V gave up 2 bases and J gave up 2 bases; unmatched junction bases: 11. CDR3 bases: TGCGCCAGCAGCCAATTAGCGGGAGGTGCGATAGTTAACACCGGGGAGCTGTTTTTT. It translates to CASSQLAGGAIVNTGELFF.

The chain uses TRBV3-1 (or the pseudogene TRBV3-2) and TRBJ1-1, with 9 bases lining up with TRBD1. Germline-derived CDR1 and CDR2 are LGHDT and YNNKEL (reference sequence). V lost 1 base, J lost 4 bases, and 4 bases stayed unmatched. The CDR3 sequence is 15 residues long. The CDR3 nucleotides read TGTGCCAGCAGCCAAGGGACAGGGGAGGTCACTGAAGCTTTCTTT. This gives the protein CASSQGTGEVTEAFF.

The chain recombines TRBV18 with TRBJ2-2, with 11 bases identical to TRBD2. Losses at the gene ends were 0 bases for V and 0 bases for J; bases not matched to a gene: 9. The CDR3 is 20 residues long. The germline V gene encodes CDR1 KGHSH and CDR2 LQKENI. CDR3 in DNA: TGTGCCAGCTCACCACCCGGTCTAGCGGGAGGATCCCCGAACACCGGGGAGCTGTTTTTT. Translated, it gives CASSPPGLAGGSPNTGELFF.